Below, 12 T cell receptor beta chains from the same sample are listed, as sequenced in a study of T cells in Graves' hyperthyroidism and ophthalmopathy. There were TCR beta CDR3 regions amplified from RNA transcripts. In the first-round RT-PCR of the TCR CDR3, the HTBI primer set was used. MiXCR, run by TCRdb on the multiplex PCR reads, gives a single entry per CDR3 protein. The sample holds about 210,000 distinct CDR3 sequences, roughly a sixth seen once. Material: blood. These receptor sequences come from a middle-aged man with Graves' hyperthyroidism.

At least ten counts were recorded for this clonotype. This chain uses TRBV2 with TRBJ1-2; D gene ambiguous. Germline V gene lookup returns CDR1 SNHLY and CDR2 FYNNEI. This CDR3 is built from 12 residues. Deletions cut 3 bases from V and 4 bases from J, with 6 bases between. CDR3 bases: TGTGCCAGCAGTGAGACCACCTATGGCTACACCTTC. This gives the protein CASSETTYGYTF.

This clonotype was observed a few times. J is TRBJ2-3 and V is TRBV10-3; the D gene is possibly TRBD1 (5 bases). V was trimmed by 8 bases and J by 0 bases, leaving 12 bases between them. The CDR3 totals 14 residues. The germline V gene encodes CDR1 ENHRY and CDR2 SYGVKD. CDR3 region: CAIGARSSTDTQYF. The DNA for the CDR3 is TGTGCCATCGGGGCAAGGAGTAGCACAGATACGCAGTATTTT.

Ten or more counts support this clonotype. V and J are TRBV27 and TRBJ2-3; 10 bases are a match to TRBD2. Trimming cost V 7 bases and J 3 bases; bases outside gene matches: 7. Germline V gives CDR1 MNHEY, CDR2 SMNVEV (reference sequence). This CDR3 contains 15 residues. The CDR3 loop is CASTTGLAATDTQYF. DNA for the CDR3: TGTGCCAGCACCACCGGACTAGCGGCAACAGATACGCAGTATTTT.

V gene TRBV30 combines with J gene TRBJ1-5; the D gene is possibly TRBD1 (5 bases). CDR3 length equals 16 residues. V lost 2 bases to trimming and J lost 3 bases, with 17 bases between them. Germline CDR1 is GTSNPN and CDR2 is SVGIG (reference sequence). CDR3 sequence reads: CAWSWNLAGNNQPQHF. DNA of the CDR3: TGTGCCTGGAGTTGGAACCTGGCAGGGAACAATCAGCCCCAGCATTTT.

This clonotype has just a few counts. The rearrangement uses TRBV29-1 and TRBJ2-1; no firm D call. Germline lookup yields CDR1 SQVTM and CDR2 ANQGSEA. V was trimmed by 3 bases and J by 3 bases, leaving 3 bases between them. The CDR3 loop spans 11 amino acids. The CDR3 sequence is CSVEDYNEQFF. The CDR3 DNA reads as TGCAGCGTTGAGGACTACAATGAGCAGTTCTTC.

As concerns this clonotype: A much larger clone is a single base away; this may be a read error. The chain couples TRBV6-1 to TRBJ2-1; 11 nucleotides align to TRBD2. This CDR3 spans 15 amino acids. CDR1 and CDR2 (germline): MNHNS, SASEGT. CDR3 in DNA: TGTGCCGGCAGCCAGCCACTAGCGGGAGTGAATGAGCAGTTCTTC. Protein sequence: CAGSQPLAGVNEQFF.

The chain is built from TRBV5-4 and TRBJ2-5, with D uncertain. V was shortened by 0 bases and J by 1 base, with 7 bases between the two germline ends. There are 14 residues in the CDR3. CDR1 is SGHNT, CDR2 YYREEE, per germline (reference sequence). The chain's CDR3 is CASSLGQLQETQYF. The CDR3 DNA is TGTGCCAGCAGCTTGGGGCAGCTCCAAGAGACCCAGTACTTC.

This clonotype has more than one count but fewer than ten. J is TRBJ2-5 and V is TRBV29-1; the match to TRBD1 covers 7 bases. CDR3 length: 17 residues. The junction had 19 bases not matched to a gene; V was cut back by 2 bases and J by 7 bases. Per the germline V gene, CDR1 is SQVTM and CDR2 is ANQGSEA. The CDR3 DNA sequence: TGCAGCGTTGAAAGTGGGGCCGGGACAGTCATTTTAGGGACCCAGTACTTC. It codes for CSVESGAGTVILGTQYF.

Ten or more counts support this clonotype. The chain has TRBV20-1 and TRBJ2-7; 11 nucleotides match TRBD2. This CDR3 comprises 16 residues. V dropped 6 bases and J dropped 4; count of bases not matched to a gene: 14. Germline lookup yields CDR1 DFQATT and CDR2 SNEGSKA (reference sequence). As DNA, the CDR3 is TGCAGTGCAGCTGACCCTCCGGGACTAGCGGTATACGAGCAGTACTTC. Its protein is CSAADPPGLAVYEQYF.

This clonotype was observed a few times. The chain uses TRBV12-3 or TRBV12-4 and TRBJ1-5, with 7 bases that match TRBD1. V shed 5 bases and J 7 bases; nucleotides not matched to a gene: 8. CDR3 size: 14 residues. The CDR3 coding sequence is TGTGCCAGCAGTGACAGGGCCCCAGAGCAGCCCCAGCATTTT. It translates to CASSDRAPEQPQHF.

This clonotype was observed at least ten times. The genes are TRBV7-6 and TRBJ2-5, with TRBD2 matching over 8 bases. Germline V lookup: CDR1 SGHVS, CDR2 FNYEAQ. The length of the CDR3 is 14 residues. Unmatched junction bases numbered 6, after V lost 5 bases and J lost 4 bases. The CDR3 sequence is CASSRGLEGETQYF. The CDR3 region has the DNA TGTGCCAGCAGCCGGGGACTAGAAGGAGAGACCCAGTACTTC.

This clonotype has a handful of counts. The rearrangement links TRBV7-9 to TRBJ2-2; D possibly corresponds to TRBD1 (6 bases). In germline, CDR1 is SEHNR, CDR2 FQNEAQ (reference sequence). The CDR3 has 13 residues. V lost 6 bases to trimming and J lost 5 bases, with 10 bases between them. CDR3 protein: CASSMRGTGELFF. The CDR3 nucleotides read TGTGCCAGCAGTATGAGGGGGACCGGGGAGCTGTTTTTT.